The present TCR beta chain was sequenced within a study of blood T cell repertoires in COVID-19. Background on the study: Whether acute or convalescent, the COVID-19 samples came from the United States, Italy and Spain. In each case, the material was cDNA or gDNA derived from T cells, B-cell-depleted T cells, or PBMCs.

Germline values: CDR1 LGHDT, CDR2 YNNKEL (reference sequence). Trimming removed 2 bases from V and 0 bases from J, with 8 bases in between. CDR3 length: 16 amino acids. Per the original data handling: Reference gene primer amplification in the assay estimated nucleated cell counts. Method: immunoSEQ multiplex PCR; TCRdb's copy keeps in-frame clones and lacks some. The V and J calls and the clone size are those of that table, but D and trimming were determined from the DNA. The data show roughly 250,000 clones, with 87% seen just once and just over 7% held by the top ten. The sample consisted of peripheral blood. The origin of this receptor is a man in his 60s who had recovered from COVID-19. The V gene is TRBV3-1 (or the pseudogene TRBV3-2), the J gene TRBJ2-6; TRBD1 is a possible D gene (5 bases). The chain's CDR3 is CASSQSDSSGANVLTF. Here the CDR3 DNA reads TGTGCCAGCAGCCAAAGTGACAGCTCTGGGGCCAACGTCCTGACTTTC.